This T cell receptor beta chain is drawn from a study of control samples from healthy donors and cancer patients. With 3 bases removed from V and 15 bases from J, the gap between germline ends came to 12 bases. Per the germline V gene, CDR1 is KGHSH and CDR2 is LQKENI. This CDR3 has 11 residues. TCRdb's table, derived via immunoSEQ multiplex PCR, lists solely in-frame clones and lacks some. The table shows some 130,000 clones, with about 93% occurring only once. This clone is a singleton in its sample. The receptor comes from a man aged 18 to 30 in good health. This chain links TRBV18 with TRBJ2-1; D ambiguous. The specimen sequenced was blood. The CDR3 DNA follows: TGTGCCAGCTCACCTTCATCTGAGGCGTTCTTC. Translated, it gives CASSPSSEAFF.